Sequencing of this T cell receptor (beta chain) was carried out in a study of cytomegalovirus exposure and HLA in healthy donors. A multiplex PCR was run with 60 Vbeta primers and 13 Jbeta primers. Here immunoSEQ multiplex PCR was the method, and the copy in TCRdb shows in-frame clones only, minus some. The sample records about 140,000 clones, roughly 76% being singletons. Study-level results: As a later analysis showed, a missense DCLRE1C variant was linked to trimming of TCR beta V- and J-genes.

Details on this clone: The target antigen is unknown.

The sequence came from a human donor in good health. The sequencing input was PBMCs.

The CDR3: CASSSRGGDYGYTF. CDR3 bases: TGTGCCAGCAGCTCGAGGGGGGGGGACTATGGCTACACCTTC. V is TRBV7-9 and J is TRBJ1-2, with D possibly matching TRBD1 (6 bases). The CDR3 spans 14 residues. Per germline, CDR1 SEHNR and CDR2 FQNEAQ (reference sequence). Trimming took 4 bases from V and 3 from J, leaving 12 bases between them. Supplemented by reference TRBV7-9 and TRBJ1-2, the full variable domain reads DTGVSQNPRHKITKRGQNVTFRCDPISEHNRLYWYRQTLGQGPEFLTYFQNEAQLEKSRLLSDRFSAERPKGSFSTLEIQRTEQGDSAMYLCASSSRGGDYGYTFGSGTRLTVV.